This T cell receptor beta chain was captured by sequencing in a study of shared clonotypes between healthy human individuals. Some clones are missing from TCRdb's copy, which holds only in-frame ones; the method was immunoSEQ multiplex PCR. The sample has 2 million to 3 million clones, roughly 93% seen once. Specimen: naive CD4+ T cells from PBMCs. Regarding subset: CD45RA+ positively selected. The origin of this receptor is a man younger than 35 in good health. Some clones in this sample may be carry-over from other donors' samples.

The CDR3 DNA is TGCGCCAGCAGCTCCGACAGGAAGTATCAGCCCCAGCATTTT. Its translation: CASSSDRKYQPQHF. The chain carries TRBV4-1 and TRBJ1-5, with a weak D call TRBD1 (6 bases). Per the germline V gene, CDR1 is MGHRA and CDR2 is YSYEKL. The CDR3 consists of 14 residues. Between the trimmed V and J ends, which lost 5 bases and 5 bases, there was a span of 13 bases.